This T cell receptor beta chain stems from a study of T cell clonotyping in hematopoietic cell transplantation. Study overall: Pretransplant recipient samples were taken after cytoreduction.

Here immunoSEQ multiplex PCR was the method, and the copy in TCRdb shows in-frame clones only, minus some. The repertoire consists of around 19,000 clones, with more than 70% occurring once and the leading ten covering under 9.5%. As for time point: recipient sample about 28 days before transplant, after cytoreduction. Recipient blood drawn about 28 days pretransplant and days 30, 100, 180 after. As to this clone: Its antigen is currently unknown.

Overall study results and limits: At the given depth, recipient repertoires were over 97% de novo clonotypes.

This material consisted of peripheral blood mononuclear cells, taken before stem cell transplant. This clonotype was obtained from a man aged 50 or older with acute myeloid leukemia. Some clones in this sample may be carry-over from other donors' samples.

The CDR3 sequence: CASSFPLGAGTYEQYF. CDR3 nucleotides: TGTGCCAGCAGTTTTCCCCTGGGGGCAGGCACTTACGAGCAGTACTTC. This rearrangement joins TRBV28 to TRBJ2-7; a weak D match, TRBD1 (6 bases). V shed 3 bases and J shed 4 bases, with 19 bases lying between them. The V gene's germline CDR1 is MDHEN and CDR2 SYDVKM. The CDR3 has 16 residues.